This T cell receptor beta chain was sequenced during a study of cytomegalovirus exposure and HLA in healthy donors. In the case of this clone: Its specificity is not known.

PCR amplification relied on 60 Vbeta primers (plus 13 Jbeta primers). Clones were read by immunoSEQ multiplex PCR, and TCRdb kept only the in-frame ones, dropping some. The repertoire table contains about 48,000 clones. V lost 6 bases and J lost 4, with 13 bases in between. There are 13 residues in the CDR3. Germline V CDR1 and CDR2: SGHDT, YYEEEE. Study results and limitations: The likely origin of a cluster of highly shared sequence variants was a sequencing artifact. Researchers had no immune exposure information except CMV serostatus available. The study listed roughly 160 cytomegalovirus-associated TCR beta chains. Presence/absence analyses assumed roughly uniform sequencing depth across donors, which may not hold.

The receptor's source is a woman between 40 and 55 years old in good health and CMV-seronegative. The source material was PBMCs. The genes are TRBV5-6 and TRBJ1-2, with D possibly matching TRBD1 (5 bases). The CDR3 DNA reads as TGTGCCAGCACCCTGGGGGACTTCTATGGCTACACCTTC. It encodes CASTLGDFYGYTF. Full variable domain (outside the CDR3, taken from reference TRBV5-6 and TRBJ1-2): DAGVTQSPTHLIKTRGQQVTLRCSPKSGHDTVSWYQQALGQGPQFIFQYYEEEERQRGNFPDRFSGHQFPNYSSELNVNALLLGDSALYLCASTLGDFYGYTFGSGTRLTVV.